This TCR beta chain is from a study of control samples from healthy donors and cancer patients. In this sample, this clone turned up a few times. The CDR3 sequence is 12 residues long. V lost 2 bases and J 4 bases, leaving 4 bases between the germline ends. CDR1 and CDR2 from the germline V gene are SEHNR and FQNEAQ (reference sequence). TCRdb's copy holds only in-frame clones and misses some; the assay was immunoSEQ multiplex PCR. The top ten clones hold 8% to 10% of a sample with more than 60,000 clones, about nine tenths of them seen once. The clonotype comes from a woman aged 45-59 years with colorectal cancer. Source material: PBMCs. This sequence joins TRBV7-9 and TRBJ2-3; D not certain. CDR3 in amino acids: CASSLTSDTQYF. In DNA, the CDR3 is TGTGCCAGCAGCTTAACATCAGATACGCAGTATTTT.